The 20 T cell receptor beta chains given below trace back to one sample, sequenced in a study of T-cell reconstitution after alpha-beta-depleted transplantation in children (TCRdb year 2016). The treatment or condition label corresponds to: allogeneic hematopoietic cell transplantation with graft depleted of TCRalphabeta T cells and CD19 B cells. Library creation used PCR. Data came from an Illumina HiSeq 2500. To normalize quantification of the TCRbeta repertoire, the TCR libraries were built with molecular barcoding that relied on unique molecular identifiers. In-frame beta chains were kept once TCRdb had trimmed the public reads at Q25 with fastp and called clones with MiXCR. A single entry per CDR3 protein holds the most common genes and DNA from its merged rows. The sample includes about 140,000 distinct CDR3 sequences, with around 8.8% observed a single time. Around a sixth of the sample lies in the top ten.

The source was PBMCs, mostly from graft donor cells, collected 180 days after TCRalphabeta/CD19-depleted stem cell transplant. These receptor sequences come from a female patient between 2 and 15 years old who had a stem cell transplant for congenital amegakaryocytic thrombocytopenia, so the T cells may come from the graft donor.

This clonotype has just a few counts. This rearrangement joins TRBV29-1 to TRBJ1-1, with D tentatively TRBD1 (6 bases). Germline V gene data show CDR1 as SQVTM and CDR2 as ANQGSEA. The germline V and J ends were trimmed by 6 bases and 8 bases, with 16 bases remaining between them. The CDR3 runs 12 residues. The CDR3 DNA reads TGCAGCGTGGAGGGGGGGGGCAGCGAAGCTTTCTTT. As protein: CSVEGGGSEAFF.

In its sample, this clonotype was seen many times. The genes are TRBV7-2 and TRBJ2-3; tentatively, D is TRBD2 (6 bases). Per germline, CDR1 SGHTA and CDR2 FQGNSA. V shed 5 bases and J shed 6 bases, with 12 bases lying between them. The length of the CDR3 is 13 residues. CDR3 nucleotide sequence: TGTGCCAGCAGCGCGGGGACTCTGGATACGCAGTATTTT. Translated: CASSAGTLDTQYF.

This clonotype was seen a handful of times. The V gene is TRBV19, the J gene TRBJ2-1, with 9 bases lining up with TRBD1. V dropped 0 bases and J dropped 6; count of bases not matched to a gene: 3. Germline V gives CDR1 LNHDA, CDR2 SQIVND (reference sequence). This CDR3 is 15 amino acids long. CDR3 residues: CASSIDRDRANEQFF. CDR3 bases: TGTGCCAGTAGTATAGATAGGGACAGGGCCAATGAGCAGTTCTTC.

This clonotype has a handful of counts. V is TRBV12-3 or TRBV12-4 and J is TRBJ1-2; D gene unclear. V was trimmed by 6 bases and J by 4 bases, leaving 12 bases between them. The CDR3 length is 13 residues. The CDR3 spells CASSYGRGYGYTF. The CDR3 DNA reads TGTGCCAGCAGCTACGGACGGGGCTATGGCTACACCTTC.

The sample holds many counts of this clonotype. This chain's CDR3 is CAISRDPNTGELFF. The CDR3 DNA sequence: TGTGCCATCAGCAGGGACCCTAACACCGGGGAGCTGTTTTTT. The chain uses TRBV10-3 and TRBJ2-2; D is perhaps TRBD1 or TRBD2 (5 bases each). Germline V gene sequence: CDR1 ENHRY, CDR2 SYGVKD. V was clipped by 6 bases and J by 2 bases, with 10 bases between them. The CDR3 is made up of 14 amino acids.

At least ten counts were recorded for this clonotype. V and J are TRBV4-3 and TRBJ2-7; tentatively, D is TRBD2 (5 bases). This CDR3 region has 16 residues. Germline V CDR1 and CDR2: LGHNA, YSLEER. Trimming removed 3 bases at V and 4 bases at J, with 19 bases between. CDR3 nucleotides: TGCGCCAGCAGCCATGGACGCGGTGTTCGGGGATACGAGCAGTACTTC. It encodes CASSHGRGVRGYEQYF.

A note on this clonotype: A clone one base away is much larger, so this may be a read error. CDR3 DNA sequence: TGCAGTGCGAGAAAGAGCGGGAGGCGCAATGAGCAGTTCTTC. It translates to CSARKSGRRNEQFF. The V and J genes are TRBV20-1 and TRBJ2-1; 9 nucleotides align to TRBD2. The CDR3 totals 14 residues. J lost 6 bases, V lost 6 bases, and 9 bases had no gene match. Germline values: CDR1 DFQATT, CDR2 SNEGSKA (reference sequence).

This chain links TRBV5-1 with TRBJ2-1; tentative D call: TRBD2 (6 bases). Trimming stripped 0 bases from V and 4 bases from J, with 14 bases between. Germline V gene sequence: CDR1 SGHRS, CDR2 YFSETQ. The CDR3 has 16 amino acids. CDR3 in amino acids: CASSLAGLASYNEQFF. The CDR3, as DNA: TGCGCCAGCAGCTTGGCCGGGCTAGCGTCTTACAATGAGCAGTTCTTC.

This clonotype was counted many times. The CDR3 nucleotides are TGCAGTGCTAGAAGGAGAGTGGGGGGCGCGGGCACTGAAGCTTTCTTT. Residues: CSARRRVGGAGTEAFF. The V gene is TRBV20-1, the J gene TRBJ1-1; TRBD1 might be the D (6 bases). The CDR3 totals 16 residues. Deletions cut 2 bases from V and 4 bases from J, with 20 bases between. CDR1 and CDR2 from the germline V gene are DFQATT and SNEGSKA (reference sequence).

On this clonotype itself: Its ends do not fully match the called genes, so a read error is possible. This chain joins TRBV5-4 and TRBJ1-3, with a possible D match to TRBD1 (5 bases). Germline values: CDR1 SGHNT, CDR2 YYREEE (reference sequence). This CDR3 spans 10 amino acids. The CDR3, as DNA: TGTGCCAGCAGCTGGAGCCGGGACTCATTT. Protein: CASSWSRDSF.

This clonotype was detected many times. V and J are TRBV6-1 and TRBJ2-2; no clear D gene. The CDR3 loop spans 13 amino acids. The ends were cut back, 4 bases at V and 4 bases at J, with 7 bases in the middle. The germline V gene encodes CDR1 MNHNS and CDR2 SASEGT. In DNA form, the CDR3 reads TGTGCCAGCAGTGTGTTTTTCACCGGGGAGCTGTTTTTT. Translation: CASSVFFTGELFF.

This clonotype occurred many times. This chain connects TRBV29-1 to TRBJ2-5; D may be TRBD1 (6 bases). The germline CDR1 and CDR2 sequences are SQVTM and ANQGSEA. V lost 4 bases and J lost 5, with 20 bases in between. This CDR3 region has 15 residues. The CDR3 spells CSVVRTDTTMETQYF. DNA for the CDR3: TGCAGCGTTGTTAGGACAGACACTACCATGGAGACCCAGTACTTC. Full variable domain (outside the CDR3, taken from reference TRBV29-1 and TRBJ2-5): SAVISQKPSRDICQRGTSLTIQCQVDSQVTMMFWYRQQPGQSLTLIATANQGSEATYESGFVIDKFPISRPNLTFSTLTVSNMSPEDSSIYLCSVVRTDTTMETQYFGPGTRLLVL.

This clonotype was observed a handful of times. Here the CDR3 reads CSARVFGGGGYQETQYF. CDR3 coding DNA: TGCAGTGCTAGAGTTTTCGGTGGTGGGGGGTATCAAGAGACCCAGTACTTC. The chain joins TRBV20-1 to TRBJ2-5; maybe TRBD2 (6 bases). The CDR3 has 17 residues. Trimming pared 1 base from V and 2 bases from J, leaving 20 bases between. Germline V lookup: CDR1 DFQATT, CDR2 SNEGSKA (reference sequence).

About this clonotype itself: It may be a read error: a sequence one base away is much more abundant. The rearrangement links TRBV28 to TRBJ2-7; either TRBD1 or TRBD2 may fit D (5 bases each). Trimming took 6 bases from V and 3 from J, leaving 21 bases between them. The V gene's germline CDR1 is MDHEN and CDR2 SYDVKM. The CDR3 length is 16 residues. In DNA form, the CDR3 reads TGTGCCAGCAGCCCCGCCGGGGCAGCCTTCTACTACGAGCAGTACTTC. It yields the protein CASSPAGAAFYYEQYF. Complete variable domain (other parts from reference TRBV28 and TRBJ2-7): DVKVTQSSRYLVKRTGEKVFLECVQDMDHENMFWYRQDPGLGLRLIYFSYDVKMKEKGDIPEGYSVSREKKERFSLILESASTNQTSMYLCASSPAGAAFYYEQYFGPGTRLTVT.

At least ten counts were recorded for this clonotype. This chain joins TRBV27 and TRBJ1-2, with D perhaps matching TRBD1 (6 bases). Germline CDR1 and CDR2: MNHEY and SMNVEV (reference sequence). V was cut by 2 bases and J by 5 bases, with 9 bases left in between. There are 13 residues in the CDR3. For the CDR3, the DNA is TGTGCCAGCAGTTTACACAGGGAGTATGGCTACACCTTC. This gives the protein CASSLHREYGYTF.

This clonotype was seen ten or more times. The chain joins TRBV28 to TRBJ1-4; TRBD1 aligns across 11 bases. CDR3 length: 17 amino acids. Germline V gives CDR1 MDHEN, CDR2 SYDVKM. The V segment lost 6 bases and the J segment 0 bases; nucleotides outside the gene matches: 6. CDR3 sequence reads: CASRNPGQGATNEKLFF. The CDR3 nucleotides are TGTGCCAGCAGAAACCCGGGACAGGGGGCAACTAATGAAAAACTGTTTTTT.

In this sample, this clonotype turned up many times. The CDR3 coding sequence is TGCAGTGCAACTCTGCGACGGACGGAAGGCACCTACGAGCAGTACTTC. This gives the protein CSATLRRTEGTYEQYF. This chain connects TRBV20-1 to TRBJ2-7, with D unclear. This CDR3 contains 16 residues. Per the germline V gene, CDR1 is DFQATT and CDR2 is SNEGSKA (reference sequence). Trimming took off 6 bases at V and 2 bases at J, with 23 bases between the two ends.

This clonotype was recorded at least ten times. J is TRBJ2-1 and V is TRBV5-6; 12 nucleotides align to TRBD2. The CDR3 extends over 16 amino acids. CDR1 and CDR2 from the germline V gene are SGHDT and YYEEEE. V shed 1 base, J shed 6 bases, and the junction held 5 bases outside the gene matches. The CDR3 DNA follows: TGTGCCAGCAGCTTGATGGGACTAGCGGGCTTCAATGAGCAGTTCTTC. Translation: CASSLMGLAGFNEQFF.

In its sample, this clonotype was seen many times. The genes are TRBV6-1 and TRBJ1-1; D may be TRBD1 (5 bases). Trimming pared 2 bases from V and 6 bases from J, leaving 13 bases between. This CDR3 contains 14 residues. Germline V gene lookup returns CDR1 MNHNS and CDR2 SASEGT. In DNA form, the CDR3 reads TGTGCCAGCAGTGAATTGGGGAGAGGGGCTGAAGCTTTCTTT. Its protein product is CASSELGRGAEAFF.

This clonotype was detected only a few times. The V and J genes are TRBV11-2 and TRBJ2-7; 8 bases are a match to TRBD1. CDR1 is SGHAT and CDR2 is FQNNGV in the germline V gene. This CDR3 is 14 amino acids long. V shed 5 bases and J 0 bases; nucleotides not matched to a gene: 3. This chain's CDR3 is CASSRTGNSYEQYF. DNA of the CDR3: TGTGCCAGCAGCCGGACAGGGAACTCCTACGAGCAGTACTTC.